The clone carrying this TCR beta chain was seen at least ten times. Antigen: not known. MiXCR was run by TCRdb on the RT-PCR reads, yielding one entry per CDR3 protein. Here the sample spans 200,000 to 300,000 distinct CDR3 sequences, 9% to 15% being singletons. This entry is derived from a study of response to subunit inactivated influenza vaccine. Study-wide findings and caveats: Few new T cells, the authors suggested, are recruited by each seasonal influenza vaccination.

This CDR3 comprises 17 residues. With V trimmed by 6 bases and J by 2 bases, 13 bases remained unmatched. Germline assignment: CDR1 MGHRA and CDR2 YSYEKL. The sample here was non-naive T cells sorted from PBMCs, taken roughly 2 weeks before vaccination. The chain combines TRBV4-1 with TRBJ2-5, with TRBD2 matching 9 bases. The sequence came from a man over 45 who received an inactivated influenza vaccine. The CDR3 region is CASRRWLAGIMQETQYF. CDR3 nucleotide sequence: TGCGCCAGCAGAAGGTGGCTAGCGGGGATAATGCAAGAGACCCAGTACTTC.